These 23 T cell receptor beta chains originate from one sample sequenced in a study of identical twins. TCRdb analysed the 5' RACE reads with MiXCR anew, one entry per CDR3 protein. Of approximately 230,000 distinct CDR3 sequences listed, 6.5% are singletons. These data also featured in a second study, about T cells expressing NK-cell markers.

The sample consisted of CD8+ T cells sorted from blood. The receptors were sampled from a young woman in good health.

This chain uses TRBV25-1 with TRBJ1-1, with TRBD1 matching over 8 bases. In germline, CDR1 is MGHDK, CDR2 SYGVNS. The CDR3 has 16 residues. V shed 3 bases and J 3 bases; nucleotides not matched to a gene: 9. CDR3 in DNA: TGTGCCAGCAGTGACTGGACAGGGTACTCCGACACTGAAGCTTTCTTT. Amino acids: CASSDWTGYSDTEAFF. Variable domain in full (rest from reference TRBV25-1 and TRBJ1-1): EADIYQTPRYLVIGTGKKITLECSQTMGHDKMYWYQQDPGMELHLIHYSYGVNSTEKGDLSSESTVSRIRTEHFPLTLESARPSHTSQYLCASSDWTGYSDTEAFFGQGTRLTVV.

This clonotype was observed a handful of times. The chain joins TRBV4-2 to TRBJ2-1; 7 positions agree with TRBD2. Germline CDR1 reads LGHNA; CDR2 reads YNFKEQ. The ends lost 4 bases at V and 5 bases at J; junction bases unmatched: 5. The CDR3 extends over 14 amino acids. The CDR3 sequence: CASSPAGENNEQFF. The CDR3 nucleotides are TGTGCCAGCAGCCCGGCGGGGGAAAACAATGAGCAGTTCTTC.

The rearrangement joins TRBV14 to TRBJ2-1; TRBD2 aligns across 7 bases. This CDR3 region has 12 residues. V shed 0 bases, J shed 12 bases, and the junction held 2 bases outside the gene matches. Germline V gene sequence: CDR1 SGHDN, CDR2 FVKESK. The DNA for the CDR3 is TGTGCCAGCAGCCAAGATGGGAGGGCGCAGTTCTTC. Protein product: CASSQDGRAQFF.

This chain connects TRBV20-1 to TRBJ1-2; D possibly corresponds to TRBD1 (5 bases). The CDR3 totals 10 residues. Per the germline V gene, CDR1 is DFQATT and CDR2 is SNEGSKA (reference sequence). DNA of the CDR3: TGCAGCGGGGCCGACTATGGCTACACCTTC. It specifies CSGADYGYTF.

This clonotype appeared many times. V and J are TRBV3-1 and TRBJ2-7, with D unresolved. The CDR3 length is 13 residues. V shed 1 base and J shed 2 bases, with 6 bases lying between them. The V gene's germline CDR1 is LGHDT and CDR2 YNNKEL (reference sequence). The CDR3 DNA reads TGTGCCAGCAGCCAAGCTTTGACCTACGAGCAGTACTTC. Amino acid sequence: CASSQALTYEQYF.

This clonotype has a handful of counts. The V and J genes are TRBV27 and TRBJ2-3; 7 bases align to TRBD2. Per germline, CDR1 MNHEY and CDR2 SMNVEV (reference sequence). V gave up 3 bases and J gave up 5 bases; unmatched junction bases: 5. This CDR3 contains 14 residues. CDR3 sequence (DNA): TGTGCCAGCAGTTTCTGGCGGGGGAAAGATACGCAGTATTTT. Residues: CASSFWRGKDTQYF.

This clonotype has ten or more counts. This chain links TRBV3-1 with TRBJ2-7; D gene ambiguous. CDR1 is LGHDT, CDR2 YNNKEL, per germline (reference sequence). Trimming removed 4 bases from V and 1 base from J, with 8 bases in between. This CDR3 has 13 residues. CDR3 nucleotide sequence: TGTGCCAGCAGCCTAGCTGGGTCCTACGAGCAGTACTTC. Translation: CASSLAGSYEQYF.

This clonotype was observed a handful of times. This chain connects TRBV5-1 to TRBJ1-1; the D gene is possibly TRBD1 (5 bases). Trimming removed 0 bases at V and 3 bases at J, with 12 bases between. CDR3 length: 15 residues. Looked up from germline, CDR1 is SGHRS and CDR2 is YFSETQ. Here the CDR3 reads CASSLVRAKDTEAFF. CDR3 nucleotide sequence: TGCGCCAGCAGCTTGGTCAGGGCTAAGGACACTGAAGCTTTCTTT. The complete variable domain, with remaining parts taken from reference TRBV5-1 and TRBJ1-1, reads KAGVTQTPRYLIKTRGQQVTLSCSPISGHRSVSWYQQTPGQGLQFLFEYFSETQRNKGNFPGRFSGRQFSNSRSEMNVSTLELGDSALYLCASSLVRAKDTEAFFGQGTRLTVV.

The rearrangement joins TRBV6-1 to TRBJ1-1; D not resolved. From germline, CDR1 is MNHNS and CDR2 SASEGT. V lost 7 bases to trimming and J lost 4 bases, with 7 bases between them. The CDR3 runs to 11 residues. CDR3 bases: TGTGCCAGCATGGGAGGCACTGAAGCTTTCTTT. It specifies CASMGGTEAFF.

V and J are TRBV11-2 and TRBJ2-2, with D perhaps matching TRBD2 (5 bases). Germline assignment: CDR1 SGHAT and CDR2 FQNNGV. V was shortened by 1 base and J by 4 bases, with 16 bases between the two germline ends. There are 17 residues in the CDR3. The DNA for the CDR3 is TGTGCCAGCAGCTTAGCTCGGCGCGGGCCGACCACCGGGGAGCTGTTTTTT. Encoded protein: CASSLARRGPTTGELFF.

This clonotype was counted between two and nine times. The chain has TRBV4-3 and TRBJ2-1; D not certain. Germline V CDR1 and CDR2: LGHNA, YSLEER. This CDR3 is 15 amino acids long. Trimming pared 0 bases from V and 2 bases from J, leaving 8 bases between. CDR3 region: CASSQEWHPYNEQFF. DNA for the CDR3: TGCGCCAGCAGCCAAGAATGGCACCCCTACAATGAGCAGTTCTTC.

A few counts support this clonotype. The genes are TRBV6-2 or TRBV6-3 and TRBJ1-1; D remains unclear. Per the germline V gene, CDR1 is MNHEY and CDR2 is SVGEGT. V was shortened by 2 bases and J by 5 bases, with 9 bases between the two germline ends. This CDR3 comprises 13 residues. DNA of the CDR3: TGTGCCAGCAGTTACCCGGGGAAAACTGAAGCTTTCTTT. Translation gives CASSYPGKTEAFF.

This clonotype was observed a handful of times. V usage is TRBV11-1 and J usage is TRBJ2-2; 7 nucleotides agree with TRBD1. This CDR3 is built from 13 residues. Germline lookup yields CDR1 SGHAT and CDR2 FQDESV (reference sequence). V shed 5 bases and J 6 bases; nucleotides not matched to a gene: 3. DNA of the CDR3: TGTGCCAGCAGCGACAGGGTTGCCGGGGAGCTGTTTTTT. Its protein is CASSDRVAGELFF.

This clonotype came up many times. The gene calls are TRBV19 and TRBJ1-1; D is uncertain. The V end was cut by 5 bases, the J end by 1 base, with 8 bases between. From germline, CDR1 is LNHDA and CDR2 SQIVND (reference sequence). The CDR3 is 13 amino acids. The CDR3 DNA reads as TGTGCCAGTAGTGCCCGACAGAACACTGAAGCTTTCTTT. Its protein is CASSARQNTEAFF.

This clonotype was observed at least ten times. This chain joins TRBV4-2 and TRBJ2-7, with D maybe TRBD1 (6 bases). Germline assignment: CDR1 LGHNA and CDR2 YNFKEQ. CDR3 size: 14 residues. The germline V and J ends were trimmed by 1 base and 1 base, with 8 bases remaining between them. The CDR3 nucleotides read TGTGCCAGCAGCCAAGCCGGACAGTCCTACGAGCAGTACTTC. Its protein is CASSQAGQSYEQYF.

This clonotype has at least ten counts. The rearrangement uses TRBV4-3 and TRBJ2-1, with TRBD2 matching over 9 bases. CDR3 size: 17 residues. Trimming took 0 bases from V and 8 from J; bases not matched to a gene: 11. Germline CDR1 is LGHNA and CDR2 is YSLEER. The CDR3 region is CASSQDLRAGGFDEQFF. Here the CDR3 DNA reads TGCGCCAGCAGCCAAGATTTACGAGCGGGAGGCTTTGATGAGCAGTTCTTC.

This clonotype was seen repeatedly, ten times or more. This chain uses TRBV13 with TRBJ2-1, with TRBD2 matching 13 bases. CDR1 PRHDT and CDR2 FYEKMQ come from the germline V gene (reference sequence). The CDR3 runs 15 residues. Trimming at V came to 3 bases and at J to 5 bases, leaving 1 base not matched to a gene. CDR3 residues: CASSFGTSGNNEQFF. The CDR3 nucleotides are TGTGCCAGCAGCTTCGGGACTAGCGGGAACAATGAGCAGTTCTTC. Combining the CDR3 with reference TRBV13 and TRBJ2-1 gives the whole variable domain AAGVIQSPRHLIKEKRETATLKCYPIPRHDTVYWYQQGPGQDPQFLISFYEKMQSDKGSIPDRFSAQQFSDYHSELNMSSLELGDSALYFCASSFGTSGNNEQFFGPGTRLTVL.

This clonotype was seen only a few times. The gene calls are TRBV18 and TRBJ1-1; no clear D gene. V lost 4 bases and J lost 4, with 10 bases in between. The germline gives CDR1 KGHSH, CDR2 LQKENI. This CDR3 comprises 13 residues. The CDR3, as DNA: TGTGCCAGCTCACGGAGGGCGGGCACTGAAGCTTTCTTT. This sequence encodes CASSRRAGTEAFF.

V and J are TRBV7-9 and TRBJ2-5, with D possibly TRBD1 on 5 matching bases. Trimming removed 1 base from V and 5 bases from J, with 8 bases in between. The CDR3 loop spans 13 amino acids. Germline values: CDR1 SEHNR, CDR2 FQNEAQ (reference sequence). This CDR3 reads CASSLEGSETQYF. The CDR3 DNA is TGTGCCAGCAGCTTAGAGGGGTCCGAGACCCAGTACTTC.

The V gene is TRBV6-1, the J gene TRBJ2-2; D is unresolved. Trimming left V 8 bases short and J 7 bases short, with 14 bases between. Germline loops: CDR1 MNHNS, CDR2 SASEGT. This CDR3 is 13 amino acids long. In DNA form, the CDR3 reads TGTGCCAGCTCTCCGTGGACGGGCGGGGAGCTGTTTTTT. It yields the protein CASSPWTGGELFF.

This clonotype occurred many times. The chain is built from TRBV6-2 or TRBV6-3 and TRBJ1-2, with TRBD1 matching 8 bases. The CDR3 has 13 amino acids. Germline CDR1 reads MNHEY; CDR2 reads SVGEGT. V shed 6 bases, J shed 5 bases, and the junction held 5 bases outside the gene matches. CDR3 amino acids: CASSRTGRYGYTF. DNA for the CDR3: TGTGCCAGCAGCAGGACAGGGCGGTATGGCTACACCTTC.

This clonotype came up many times. The chain recombines TRBV20-1 with TRBJ2-1, with a possible D match to TRBD2 (6 bases). V was trimmed by 5 bases and J by 3 bases, leaving 11 bases between them. The CDR3 extends over 13 amino acids. Looked up from germline, CDR1 is DFQATT and CDR2 is SNEGSKA (reference sequence). CDR3 sequence: CSASGANYNEQFF. In DNA, the CDR3 is TGCAGTGCTTCGGGAGCCAACTACAATGAGCAGTTCTTC.

The CDR3 bases are TGTGCCAGCAGCTTAGCGGGGACTCGGGAGACCCAGTACTTC. Translating it yields CASSLAGTRETQYF. This chain connects TRBV7-9 to TRBJ2-5, with D possibly matching TRBD2 (6 bases). V lost 0 bases and J lost 5, with 10 bases in between. Germline V lookup: CDR1 SEHNR, CDR2 FQNEAQ (reference sequence). CDR3 length: 14 residues.